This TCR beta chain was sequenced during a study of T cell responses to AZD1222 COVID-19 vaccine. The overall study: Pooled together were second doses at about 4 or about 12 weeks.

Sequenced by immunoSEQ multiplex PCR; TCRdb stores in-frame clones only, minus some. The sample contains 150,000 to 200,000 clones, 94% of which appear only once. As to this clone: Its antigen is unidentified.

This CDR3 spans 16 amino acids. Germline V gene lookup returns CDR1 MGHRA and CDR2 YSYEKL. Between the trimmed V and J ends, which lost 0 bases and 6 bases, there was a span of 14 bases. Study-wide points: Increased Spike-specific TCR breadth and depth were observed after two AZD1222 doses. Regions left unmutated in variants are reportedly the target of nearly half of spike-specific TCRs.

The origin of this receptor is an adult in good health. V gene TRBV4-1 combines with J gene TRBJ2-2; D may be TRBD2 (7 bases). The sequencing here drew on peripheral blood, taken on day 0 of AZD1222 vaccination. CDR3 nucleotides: TGCGCCAGCAGCCAAGATCATCGGGGGGCGCCCGGGGAGCTGTTTTTT. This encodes CASSQDHRGAPGELFF.